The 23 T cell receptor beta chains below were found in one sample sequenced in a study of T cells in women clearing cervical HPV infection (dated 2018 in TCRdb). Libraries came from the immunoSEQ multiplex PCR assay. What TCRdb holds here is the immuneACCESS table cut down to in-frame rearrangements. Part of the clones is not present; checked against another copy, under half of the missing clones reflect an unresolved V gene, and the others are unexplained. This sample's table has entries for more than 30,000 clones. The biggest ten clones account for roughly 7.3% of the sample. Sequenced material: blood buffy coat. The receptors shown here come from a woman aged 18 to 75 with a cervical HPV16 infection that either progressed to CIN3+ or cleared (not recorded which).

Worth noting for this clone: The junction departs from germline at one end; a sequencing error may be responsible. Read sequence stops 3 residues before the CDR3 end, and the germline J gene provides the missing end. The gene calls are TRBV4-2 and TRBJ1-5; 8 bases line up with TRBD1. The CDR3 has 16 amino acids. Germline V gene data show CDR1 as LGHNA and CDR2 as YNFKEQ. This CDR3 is CASSQGRTGRDQPQHF. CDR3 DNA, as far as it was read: TGCGCCAGCAGCCAAGGCCGGACAGGGAGGGATCAGCCC.

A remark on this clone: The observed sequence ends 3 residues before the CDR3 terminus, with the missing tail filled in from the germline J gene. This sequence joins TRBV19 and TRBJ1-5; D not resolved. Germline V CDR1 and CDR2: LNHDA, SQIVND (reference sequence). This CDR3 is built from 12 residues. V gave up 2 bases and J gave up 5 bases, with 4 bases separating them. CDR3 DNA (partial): TGTGCCAGTAGTATACGTGATCAGCCC. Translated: CASSIRDQP. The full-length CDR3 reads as CASSIRDQPQHF.

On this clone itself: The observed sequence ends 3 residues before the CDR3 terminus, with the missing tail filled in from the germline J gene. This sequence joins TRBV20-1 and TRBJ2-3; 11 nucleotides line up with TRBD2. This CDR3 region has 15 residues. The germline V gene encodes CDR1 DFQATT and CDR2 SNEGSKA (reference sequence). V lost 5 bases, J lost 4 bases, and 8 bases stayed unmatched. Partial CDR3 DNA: TGCAGTGCTCTGACTAGCGGGAATATCGCAGATACG. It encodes CSALTSGNIADT. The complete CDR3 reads CSALTSGNIADTQYF.

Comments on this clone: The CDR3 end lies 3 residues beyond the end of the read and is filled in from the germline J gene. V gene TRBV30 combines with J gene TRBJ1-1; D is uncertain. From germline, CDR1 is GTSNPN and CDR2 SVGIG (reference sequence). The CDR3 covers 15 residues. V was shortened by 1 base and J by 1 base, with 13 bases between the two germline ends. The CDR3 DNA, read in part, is TGTGCCTGGAGTGCAAAACGGGGAGAGAACACTGAA. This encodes CAWSAKRGENTE. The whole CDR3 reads CAWSAKRGENTEAFF.

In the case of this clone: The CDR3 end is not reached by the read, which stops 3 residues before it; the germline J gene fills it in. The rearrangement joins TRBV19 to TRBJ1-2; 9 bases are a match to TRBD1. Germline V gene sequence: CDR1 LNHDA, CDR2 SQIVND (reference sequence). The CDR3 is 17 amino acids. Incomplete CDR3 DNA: TGTGCCAGTAGCCACCAGTCCCGGGACAGGGAACAGGGCGGC. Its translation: CASSHQSRDREQGG. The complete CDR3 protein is CASSHQSRDREQGGYTF.

The sequenced part of the CDR3 DNA is TGCAGTGCTAGAGAAAGGGACAGGCACTATGGC. It translates to CSARERDRHYG. The full-length CDR3 reads as CSARERDRHYGYTF. The chain uses TRBV20-1 and TRBJ1-2; 8 bases fit TRBD1. The CDR3 end falls 3 residues outside the read, so it is completed with the germline J gene. Trimming removed 0 bases from V and 3 bases from J; junction bases left unmatched: 3. The CDR3 covers 14 residues. Germline lookup yields CDR1 DFQATT and CDR2 SNEGSKA (reference sequence).

CDR3 bases read: TGCAGCGTCGAACAACAGGGAGATGGC. This sequence encodes CSVEQQGDG. The whole CDR3 protein is CSVEQQGDGYTF. The V and J genes are TRBV29-1 and TRBJ1-2, with a weak D call TRBD1 (6 bases). The read ends 3 residues early relative to the CDR3; the germline J gene fills the gap. The ends were cut back, 6 bases at V and 6 bases at J, with 14 bases in the middle. This CDR3 is built from 12 residues. Germline V gene lookup returns CDR1 SQVTM and CDR2 ANQGSEA.

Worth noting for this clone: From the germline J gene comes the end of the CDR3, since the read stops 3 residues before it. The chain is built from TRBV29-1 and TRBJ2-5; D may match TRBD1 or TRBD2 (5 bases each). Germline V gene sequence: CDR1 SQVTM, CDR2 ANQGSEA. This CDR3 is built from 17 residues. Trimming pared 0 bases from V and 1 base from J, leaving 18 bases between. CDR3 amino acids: CSVEDPRGAAFQETQYF. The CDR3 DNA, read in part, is TGCAGCGTTGAAGACCCACGAGGGGCAGCATTCCAAGAGACC.

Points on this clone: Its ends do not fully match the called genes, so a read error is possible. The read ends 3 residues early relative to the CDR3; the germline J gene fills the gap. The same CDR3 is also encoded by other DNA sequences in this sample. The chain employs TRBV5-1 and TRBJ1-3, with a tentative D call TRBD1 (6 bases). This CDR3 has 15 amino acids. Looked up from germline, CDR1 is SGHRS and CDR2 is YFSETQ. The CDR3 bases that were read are TGCGCCAGCAGCTTGCAGGGGACCTCTGGAAACACG. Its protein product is CASSLQGTSGNT. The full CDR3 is CASSLQGTSGNTIYF.

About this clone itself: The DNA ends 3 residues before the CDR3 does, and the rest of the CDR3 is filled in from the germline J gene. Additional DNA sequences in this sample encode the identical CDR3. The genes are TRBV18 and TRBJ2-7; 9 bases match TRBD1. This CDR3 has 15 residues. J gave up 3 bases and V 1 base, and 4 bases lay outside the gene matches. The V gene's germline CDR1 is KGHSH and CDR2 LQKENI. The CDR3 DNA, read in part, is TGTGCCAGCTCACCACAGGGACAGGGCTTCTACGAG. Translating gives CASSPQGQGFYE. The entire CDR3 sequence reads CASSPQGQGFYEQYF. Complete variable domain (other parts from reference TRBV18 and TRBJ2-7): NAGVMQNPRHLVRRRGQEARLRCSPMKGHSHVYWYRQLPEEGLKFMVYLQKENIIDESGMPKERFSAEFPKEGPSILRIQQVVRGDSAAYFCASSPQGQGFYEQYFGPGTRLTVT.

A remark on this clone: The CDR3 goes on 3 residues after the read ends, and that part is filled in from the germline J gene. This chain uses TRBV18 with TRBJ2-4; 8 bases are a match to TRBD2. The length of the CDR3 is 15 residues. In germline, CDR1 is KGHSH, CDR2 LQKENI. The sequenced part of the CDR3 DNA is TGTGCCAGCTCATCGTCGGGGGGGCCCGGCTATGGT. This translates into CASSSSGGPGYG. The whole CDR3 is CASSSSGGPGYGQYF.

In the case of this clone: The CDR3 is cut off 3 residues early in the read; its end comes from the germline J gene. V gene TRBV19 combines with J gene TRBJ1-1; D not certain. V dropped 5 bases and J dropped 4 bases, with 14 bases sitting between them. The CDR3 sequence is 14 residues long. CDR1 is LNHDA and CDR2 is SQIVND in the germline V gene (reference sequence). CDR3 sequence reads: CASSRSGFSTEAFF. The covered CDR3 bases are TGTGCCAGTAGTCGTTCGGGTTTCTCCACTGAA.

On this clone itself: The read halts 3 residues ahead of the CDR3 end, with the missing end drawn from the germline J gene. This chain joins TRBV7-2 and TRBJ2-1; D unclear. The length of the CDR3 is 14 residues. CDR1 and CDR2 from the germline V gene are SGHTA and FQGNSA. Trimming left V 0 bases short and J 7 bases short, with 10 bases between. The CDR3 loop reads CASSLAPRFNEQFF. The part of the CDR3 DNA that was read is TGTGCCAGCAGCTTAGCCCCGCGGTTTAATGAG.

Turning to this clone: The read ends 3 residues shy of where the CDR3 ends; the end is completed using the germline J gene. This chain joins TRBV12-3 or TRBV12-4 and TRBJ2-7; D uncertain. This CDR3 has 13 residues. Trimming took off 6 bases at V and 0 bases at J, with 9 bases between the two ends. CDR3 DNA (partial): TGTGCCAGCAGGGGCTCCGGCTCCTACGAG. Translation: CASRGSGSYE. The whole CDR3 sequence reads CASRGSGSYEQYF.

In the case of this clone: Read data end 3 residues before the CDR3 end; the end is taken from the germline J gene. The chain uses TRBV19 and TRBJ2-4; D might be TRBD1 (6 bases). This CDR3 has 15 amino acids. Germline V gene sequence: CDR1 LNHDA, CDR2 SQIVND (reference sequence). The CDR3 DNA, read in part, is TGTGCCAGTAGTACCACAGCCCAGGGGACCTATGGT. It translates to CASSTTAQGTYG. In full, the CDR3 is CASSTTAQGTYGQYF.

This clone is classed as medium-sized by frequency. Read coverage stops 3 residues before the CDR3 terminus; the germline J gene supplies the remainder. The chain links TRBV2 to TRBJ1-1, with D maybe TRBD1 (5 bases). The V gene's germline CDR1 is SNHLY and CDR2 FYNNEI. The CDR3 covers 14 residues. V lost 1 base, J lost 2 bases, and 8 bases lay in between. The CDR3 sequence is CASSEEGPNTEAFF. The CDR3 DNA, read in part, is TGTGCCAGCAGTGAAGAGGGGCCTAACACTGAA.

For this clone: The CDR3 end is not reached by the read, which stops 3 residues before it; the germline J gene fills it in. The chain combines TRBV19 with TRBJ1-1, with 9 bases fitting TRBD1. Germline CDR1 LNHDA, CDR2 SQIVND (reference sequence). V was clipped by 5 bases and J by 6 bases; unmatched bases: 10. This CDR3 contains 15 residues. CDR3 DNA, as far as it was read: TGTGCCAGTAGTGAAAAACAGGGGGCGGTGGCTGAA. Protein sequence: CASSEKQGAVAE. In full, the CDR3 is CASSEKQGAVAEAFF.

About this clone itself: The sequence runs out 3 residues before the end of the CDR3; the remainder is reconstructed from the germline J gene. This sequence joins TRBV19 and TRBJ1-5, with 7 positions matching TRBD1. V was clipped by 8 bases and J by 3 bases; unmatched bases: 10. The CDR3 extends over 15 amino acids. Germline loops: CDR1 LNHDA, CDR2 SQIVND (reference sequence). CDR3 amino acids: CASVTPGQTNQPQHF. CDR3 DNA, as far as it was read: TGTGCCAGTGTTACCCCGGGACAGACCAATCAGCCC.

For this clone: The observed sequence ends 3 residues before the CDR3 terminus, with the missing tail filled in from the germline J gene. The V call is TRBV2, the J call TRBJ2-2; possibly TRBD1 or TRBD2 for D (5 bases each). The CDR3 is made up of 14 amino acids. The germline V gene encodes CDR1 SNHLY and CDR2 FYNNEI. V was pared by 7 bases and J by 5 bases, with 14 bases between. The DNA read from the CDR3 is TGTGCCAGCAAAGAGGGGTCAGGAACCGGGGAG. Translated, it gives CASKEGSGTGE. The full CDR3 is CASKEGSGTGELFF.

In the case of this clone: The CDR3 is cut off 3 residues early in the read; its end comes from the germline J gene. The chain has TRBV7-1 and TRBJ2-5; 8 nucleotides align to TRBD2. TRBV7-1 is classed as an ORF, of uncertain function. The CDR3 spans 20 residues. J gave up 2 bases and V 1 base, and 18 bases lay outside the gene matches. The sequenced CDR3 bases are TGTGCCAGCAGCTCAGAACGGACTGGCGGGGGGCCAGGACAACAAGAGACC. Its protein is CASSSERTGGGPGQQET. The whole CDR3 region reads CASSSERTGGGPGQQETQYF.

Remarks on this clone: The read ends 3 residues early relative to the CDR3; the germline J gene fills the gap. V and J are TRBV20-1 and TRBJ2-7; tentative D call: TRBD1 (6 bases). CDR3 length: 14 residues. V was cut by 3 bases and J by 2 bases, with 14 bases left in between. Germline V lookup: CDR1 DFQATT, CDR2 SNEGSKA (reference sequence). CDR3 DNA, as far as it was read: TGCAGTGCTAGTACAGGGCAGCCACCCTACGAG. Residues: CSASTGQPPYE. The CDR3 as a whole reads CSASTGQPPYEQYF.

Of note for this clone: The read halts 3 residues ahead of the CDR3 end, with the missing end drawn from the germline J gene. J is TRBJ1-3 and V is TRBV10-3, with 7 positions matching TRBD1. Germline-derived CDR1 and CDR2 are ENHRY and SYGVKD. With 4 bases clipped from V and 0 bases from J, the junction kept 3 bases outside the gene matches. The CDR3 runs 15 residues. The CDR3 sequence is CAISGGQFSGNTIYF. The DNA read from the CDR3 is TGTGCCATCAGTGGGGGACAGTTCTCTGGAAACACC.

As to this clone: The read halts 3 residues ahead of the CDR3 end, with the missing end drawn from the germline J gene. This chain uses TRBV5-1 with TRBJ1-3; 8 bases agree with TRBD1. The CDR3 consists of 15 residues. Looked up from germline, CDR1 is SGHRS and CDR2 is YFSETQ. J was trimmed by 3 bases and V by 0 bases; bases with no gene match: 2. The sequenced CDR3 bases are TGCGCCAGCAGCTTGGAAGGACAGGGTGGAAACACC. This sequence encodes CASSLEGQGGNT. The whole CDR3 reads CASSLEGQGGNTIYF.